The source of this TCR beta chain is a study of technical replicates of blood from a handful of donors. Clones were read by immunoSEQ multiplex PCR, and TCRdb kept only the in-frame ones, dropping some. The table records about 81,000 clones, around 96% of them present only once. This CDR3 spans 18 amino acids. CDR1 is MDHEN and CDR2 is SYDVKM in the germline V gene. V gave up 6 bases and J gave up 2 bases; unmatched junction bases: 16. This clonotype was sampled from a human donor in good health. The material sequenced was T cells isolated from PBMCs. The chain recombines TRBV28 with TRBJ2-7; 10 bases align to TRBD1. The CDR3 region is CASSSLGTGAFSPYEQYF. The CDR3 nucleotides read TGTGCCAGCAGCTCACTTGGGACAGGGGCCTTTAGCCCCTACGAGCAGTACTTC.